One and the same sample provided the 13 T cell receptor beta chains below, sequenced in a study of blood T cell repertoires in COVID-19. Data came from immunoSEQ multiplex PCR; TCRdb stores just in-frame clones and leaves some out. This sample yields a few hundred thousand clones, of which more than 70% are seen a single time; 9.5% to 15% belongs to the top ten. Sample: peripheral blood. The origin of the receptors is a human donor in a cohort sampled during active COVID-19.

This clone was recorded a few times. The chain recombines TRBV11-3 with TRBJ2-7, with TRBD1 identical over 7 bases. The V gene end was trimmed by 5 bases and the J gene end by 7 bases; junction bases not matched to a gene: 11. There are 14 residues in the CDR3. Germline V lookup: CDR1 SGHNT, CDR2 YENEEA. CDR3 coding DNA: TGTGCCAGCAGCCCTAGACAGGGTCGTCGGGAGCAGTACTTC. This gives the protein CASSPRQGRREQYF.

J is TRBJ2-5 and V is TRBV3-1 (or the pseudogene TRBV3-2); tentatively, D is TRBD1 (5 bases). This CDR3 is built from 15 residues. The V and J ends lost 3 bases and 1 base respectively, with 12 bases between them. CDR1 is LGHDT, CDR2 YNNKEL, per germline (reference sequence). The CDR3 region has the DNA TGTGCCAGCAGCCAGACCCCAGGGTTCCAAGAGACCCAGTACTTC. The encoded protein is CASSQTPGFQETQYF.

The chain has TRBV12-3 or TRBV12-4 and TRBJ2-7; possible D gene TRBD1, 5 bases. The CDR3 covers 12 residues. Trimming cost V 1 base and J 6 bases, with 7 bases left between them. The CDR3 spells CASSLVTGEQYF. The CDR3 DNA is TGTGCCAGCAGTTTAGTAACAGGCGAGCAGTACTTC.

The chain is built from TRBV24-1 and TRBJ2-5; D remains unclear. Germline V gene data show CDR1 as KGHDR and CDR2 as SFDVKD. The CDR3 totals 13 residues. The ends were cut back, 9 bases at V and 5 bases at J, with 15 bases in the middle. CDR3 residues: CATSNPLEETQYF. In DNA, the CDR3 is TGTGCCACCTCCAACCCCTTGGAGGAGACCCAGTACTTC.

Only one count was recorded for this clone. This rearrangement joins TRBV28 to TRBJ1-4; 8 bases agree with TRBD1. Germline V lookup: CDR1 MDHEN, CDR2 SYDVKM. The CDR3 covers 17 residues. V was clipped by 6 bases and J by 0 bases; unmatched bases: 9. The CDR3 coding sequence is TGTGCCAGCAGCCCGATGACAGGGGTTGCAACTAATGAAAAACTGTTTTTT. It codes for CASSPMTGVATNEKLFF.

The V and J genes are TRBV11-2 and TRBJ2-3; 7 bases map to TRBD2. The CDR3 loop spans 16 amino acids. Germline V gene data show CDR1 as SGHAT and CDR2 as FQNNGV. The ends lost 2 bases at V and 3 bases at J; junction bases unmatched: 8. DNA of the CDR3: TGTGCCAGCAGCTTAAACTCGCGGGGGAGAACAGATACGCAGTATTTT. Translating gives CASSLNSRGRTDTQYF. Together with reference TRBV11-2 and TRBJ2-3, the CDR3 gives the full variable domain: EAGVAQSPRYKIIEKRQSVAFWCNPISGHATLYWYQQILGQGPKLLIQFQNNGVVDDSQLPKDRFSAERLKGVDSTLKIQPAKLEDSAVYLCASSLNSRGRTDTQYFGPGTRLTVL.

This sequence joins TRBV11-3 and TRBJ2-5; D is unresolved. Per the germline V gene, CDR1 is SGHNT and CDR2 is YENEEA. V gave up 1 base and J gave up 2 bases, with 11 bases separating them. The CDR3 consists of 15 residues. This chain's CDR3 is CASSLGQTDQETQYF. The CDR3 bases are TGTGCCAGCAGCTTAGGCCAGACTGATCAAGAGACCCAGTACTTC.

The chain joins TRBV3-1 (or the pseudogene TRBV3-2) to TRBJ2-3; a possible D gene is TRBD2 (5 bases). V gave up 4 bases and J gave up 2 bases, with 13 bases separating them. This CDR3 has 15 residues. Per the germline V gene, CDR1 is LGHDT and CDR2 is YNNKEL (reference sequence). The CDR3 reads CASSLQGGSTDTQYF. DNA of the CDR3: TGTGCCAGCAGCCTACAAGGAGGTTCCACAGATACGCAGTATTTT.

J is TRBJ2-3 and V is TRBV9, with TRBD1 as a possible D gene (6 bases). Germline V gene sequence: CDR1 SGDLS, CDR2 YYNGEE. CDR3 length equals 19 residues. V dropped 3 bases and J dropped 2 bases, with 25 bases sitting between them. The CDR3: CASSAGTISDREDTDTQYF. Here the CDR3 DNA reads TGTGCCAGCAGCGCCGGAACTATATCGGACAGAGAAGACACAGATACGCAGTATTTT.

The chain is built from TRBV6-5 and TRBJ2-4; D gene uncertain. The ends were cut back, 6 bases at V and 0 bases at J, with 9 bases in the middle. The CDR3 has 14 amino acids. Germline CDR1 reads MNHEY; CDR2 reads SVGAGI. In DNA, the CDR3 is TGTGCCAGCAGAACTGAGTTAGCCAAAAACATTCAGTACTTC. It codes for CASRTELAKNIQYF.

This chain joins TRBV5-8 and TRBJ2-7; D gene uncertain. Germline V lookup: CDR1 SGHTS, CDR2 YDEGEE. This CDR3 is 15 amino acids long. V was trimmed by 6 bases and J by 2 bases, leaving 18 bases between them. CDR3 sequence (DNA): TGTGCCAGCACCTCTCTTCTAGTGTATCCCTACGAGCAGTACTTC. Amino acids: CASTSLLVYPYEQYF.

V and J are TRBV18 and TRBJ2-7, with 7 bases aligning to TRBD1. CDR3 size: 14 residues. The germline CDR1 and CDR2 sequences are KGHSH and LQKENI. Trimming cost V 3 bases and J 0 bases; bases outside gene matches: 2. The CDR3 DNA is TGTGCCAGCTCACCCGGACAGGACTCCTACGAGCAGTACTTC. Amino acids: CASSPGQDSYEQYF.

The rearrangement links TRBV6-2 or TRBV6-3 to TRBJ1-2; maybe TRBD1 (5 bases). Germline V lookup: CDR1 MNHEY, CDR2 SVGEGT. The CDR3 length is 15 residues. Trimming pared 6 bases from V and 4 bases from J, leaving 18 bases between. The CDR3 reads CASSSGPGGGYGYTF. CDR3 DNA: TGTGCCAGCAGCTCGGGACCGGGGGGAGGCTATGGCTACACCTTC.